Each of the 31 T cell receptor beta chains below was sequenced from the same sample in a study of cytomegalovirus exposure and HLA in healthy donors. The PCR ran on 60 Vbeta and 13 Jbeta primers. Clones were read by immunoSEQ multiplex PCR, and TCRdb kept only the in-frame ones, dropping some. In all, the sample yields about 70,000 clones. Sequenced sample: PBMCs. The receptors were gathered from a female donor in good health and CMV-seropositive.

CDR3 region: CASSLAPREEEKLFF. DNA for the CDR3: TGTGCCAGCAGCTTAGCGCCCAGGGAAGAGGAAAAACTGTTTTTT. This rearrangement joins TRBV7-9 to TRBJ1-4; D might be TRBD1 (5 bases). The CDR3 has 15 residues. The V end lost 0 bases, the J end lost 8 bases, and 13 bases lay between the germline ends. From germline, CDR1 is SEHNR and CDR2 FQNEAQ (reference sequence).

V and J are TRBV7-2 and TRBJ1-3; the D is unclear. Germline V gives CDR1 SGHTA, CDR2 FQGNSA. V was trimmed by 2 bases and J by 0 bases, leaving 8 bases between them. The CDR3 covers 15 residues. The CDR3 reads CASSLPGDSGNTIYF. In DNA form, the CDR3 reads TGTGCCAGCAGCTTACCAGGCGACTCTGGAAACACCATATATTTT.

The V and J genes are TRBV4-2 and TRBJ2-3, with TRBD2 matching 9 bases. V shed 6 bases and J 6 bases; nucleotides not matched to a gene: 10. The length of the CDR3 is 15 residues. Germline V gene data show CDR1 as LGHNA and CDR2 as YNFKEQ. The CDR3 reads CASRPSGGWADTQYF. The CDR3, as DNA: TGTGCCAGCAGGCCAAGCGGGGGGTGGGCGGATACGCAGTATTTT.

The chain uses TRBV7-9 and TRBJ2-7; D possibly corresponds to TRBD2 (5 bases). V lost 1 base and J lost 2, with 15 bases in between. The CDR3 sequence is 16 residues long. Looked up from germline, CDR1 is SEHNR and CDR2 is FQNEAQ (reference sequence). In nucleotides, the CDR3 is TGTGCCAGCAGCTTAGATTCGGGGTGGTTAACCTACGAGCAGTACTTC. Protein product: CASSLDSGWLTYEQYF.

The CDR3 sequence is CASSQETGWGAREKLFF. In DNA form, the CDR3 reads TGCGCCAGCAGCCAAGAGACAGGGTGGGGTGCGCGGGAAAAACTGTTTTTT. The rearrangement uses TRBV4-1 and TRBJ1-4; 7 nucleotides agree with TRBD1. The CDR3 totals 17 residues. Trimming removed 0 bases from V and 8 bases from J; junction bases left unmatched: 12. CDR1 and CDR2 from the germline V gene are MGHRA and YSYEKL.

The chain has TRBV6-5 and TRBJ1-1; TRBD1 matches 7 bases. The germline CDR1 and CDR2 sequences are MNHEY and SVGAGI. The CDR3 loop spans 14 amino acids. With V trimmed by 6 bases and J by 4 bases, 8 bases remained unmatched. CDR3 DNA: TGTGCCAGCAGCCGGACAGGCCAATCCACTGAAGCTTTCTTT. It translates to CASSRTGQSTEAFF.

The chain uses TRBV7-9 and TRBJ2-7; D is possibly TRBD2 (6 bases). Trimming shortened V by 5 bases and J by 0 bases, and 17 bases separated the two germline ends. Germline V lookup: CDR1 SEHNR, CDR2 FQNEAQ (reference sequence). The CDR3 spans 16 residues. CDR3 nucleotides: TGTGCCAGCAGCCCCCCCGCGGGGATGAGCTCCTACGAGCAGTACTTC. This sequence encodes CASSPPAGMSSYEQYF.

The genes are TRBV15 and TRBJ2-7, with 8 bases that match TRBD2. Germline trimming cut 0 bases from V and 5 bases from J; bases unmatched to any gene: 6. This CDR3 is built from 15 residues. Germline-derived CDR1 and CDR2 are LNHNV and YYDKDF (reference sequence). CDR3 nucleotide sequence: TGTGCCACCAGCAGAGATCGGGGGGGTGTGGACGAGCAGTACTTC. Translated, it gives CATSRDRGGVDEQYF.

CDR3 protein: CASSPRGVGTEAFF. DNA of the CDR3: TGTGCCAGCTCACCGCGGGGTGTTGGCACTGAAGCTTTCTTT. J is TRBJ1-1 and V is TRBV18; no firm D call. Trimming removed 3 bases at V and 4 bases at J, with 12 bases between. Germline assignment: CDR1 KGHSH and CDR2 LQKENI. The CDR3 spans 14 residues.

The J gene is TRBJ1-1, the V gene TRBV11-2, with a tentative D call TRBD1 (5 bases). The V end lost 7 bases, the J end lost 0 bases, and 12 bases lay between the germline ends. This CDR3 contains 14 residues. Germline CDR1 and CDR2: SGHAT and FQNNGV. CDR3 DNA sequence: TGTGCCAGCAACGGGGGGTACCTGAACACTGAAGCTTTCTTT. Translating it yields CASNGGYLNTEAFF.

This chain connects TRBV4-3 to TRBJ1-3; TRBD1 is a possible D gene (5 bases). The CDR3 covers 15 residues. V lost 8 bases to trimming and J lost 4 bases, with 18 bases between them. From germline, CDR1 is LGHNA and CDR2 YSLEER. The CDR3 loop reads CASGRDSSSGNTIYF. DNA of the CDR3: TGCGCCAGCGGCCGGGACTCATCTTCCGGAAACACCATATATTTT.

The gene calls are TRBV6-6 and TRBJ1-5; 9 bases align to TRBD1. Germline V gene lookup returns CDR1 MNHNY and CDR2 SVGAGI (reference sequence). The CDR3 consists of 16 residues. V was pared by 0 bases and J by 2 bases, with 2 bases of the junction left unmatched. The CDR3 is CASSYSRDRGNQPQHF. The CDR3 DNA reads TGTGCCAGCAGTTACTCGAGGGACAGGGGCAATCAGCCCCAGCATTTT.

Notes on this clone: Different DNA sequences within this sample yield the same CDR3. V usage is TRBV29-1 and J usage is TRBJ2-1; 8 bases agree with TRBD1. Germline V gives CDR1 SQVTM, CDR2 ANQGSEA. The CDR3 is made up of 13 amino acids. V lost 7 bases and J lost 0; bases outside the gene matches: 2. In nucleotides, the CDR3 is TGCAGCGCCGACAGGGGCTCCTACAATGAGCAGTTCTTC. Its protein product is CSADRGSYNEQFF.

The genes are TRBV30 and TRBJ1-6; TRBD1 might be the D (6 bases). CDR3 length: 16 residues. Looked up from germline, CDR1 is GTSNPN and CDR2 is SVGIG (reference sequence). V was shortened by 4 bases and J by 2 bases, with 15 bases between the two germline ends. CDR3 sequence reads: CAWIRGPGPYNSPLHF. CDR3 bases: TGTGCCTGGATCAGGGGCCCGGGGCCCTATAATTCACCCCTCCACTTT.

The chain employs TRBV9 and TRBJ1-1, with TRBD1 matching over 8 bases. The CDR3 runs 17 residues. V lost 4 bases and J lost 1; bases outside the gene matches: 12. Looked up from germline, CDR1 is SGDLS and CDR2 is YYNGEE. Written as DNA, the CDR3 is TGTGCCAGCAGCCCAATCGGACAGGGATGGCGGAACACTGAAGCTTTCTTT. Residues: CASSPIGQGWRNTEAFF.

The chain couples TRBV28 to TRBJ2-5; D perhaps matches TRBD1 (5 bases). The V gene lost 2 bases and the J gene lost 4 bases, with 14 bases spanning the gap. Germline values: CDR1 MDHEN, CDR2 SYDVKM. This CDR3 has 15 amino acids. Here the CDR3 DNA reads TGTGCCAGCAGTTTAGATCGGTCAAGGGGAGAGACCCAGTACTTC. The encoded protein is CASSLDRSRGETQYF.

V usage is TRBV2 and J usage is TRBJ1-4; tentatively, D is TRBD1 (6 bases). CDR1 and CDR2 from the germline V gene are SNHLY and FYNNEI. The CDR3 consists of 16 residues. V lost 7 bases and J lost 0, with 15 bases in between. The CDR3 DNA reads as TGTGCCAGCATGGGGGCACCCGGGGCAACTAATGAAAAACTGTTTTTT. It translates to CASMGAPGATNEKLFF.

The chain employs TRBV19 and TRBJ2-7; TRBD1 aligns across 7 bases. V trimming: 5 bases; J trimming: 4 bases; junction bases outside the gene matches: 11. CDR3 length: 15 residues. Germline V lookup: CDR1 LNHDA, CDR2 SQIVND (reference sequence). The CDR3, as DNA: TGTGCCAGTAGTGACGACAGGGCAGGTAAATACGAGCAGTACTTC. It translates to CASSDDRAGKYEQYF.

V is TRBV15 and J is TRBJ1-2; TRBD1 might be the D (6 bases). The CDR3 has 15 residues. Per the germline V gene, CDR1 is LNHNV and CDR2 is YYDKDF (reference sequence). Trimming cost V 0 bases and J 4 bases, with 12 bases left between them. The CDR3 loop is CATSRDGGAAYGYTF. CDR3 DNA sequence: TGTGCCACCAGCAGAGATGGGGGGGCTGCCTATGGCTACACCTTC.

This chain uses TRBV15 with TRBJ2-7; tentatively, D is TRBD2 (6 bases). The germline V and J ends were trimmed by 0 bases and 2 bases, with 11 bases remaining between them. The CDR3 is 15 residues long. Per germline, CDR1 LNHNV and CDR2 YYDKDF (reference sequence). The CDR3 DNA sequence: TGTGCCACCAGCAGAGATCCCGGGACTGCCTACGAGCAGTACTTC. Translated: CATSRDPGTAYEQYF.

The chain employs TRBV6-5 and TRBJ1-1; TRBD1 agrees at 7 bases. V gave up 6 bases and J gave up 2 bases; unmatched junction bases: 9. Germline-derived CDR1 and CDR2 are MNHEY and SVGAGI. The CDR3 length is 15 residues. The CDR3 DNA sequence: TGTGCCAGCAGAGAGGCCGGGACAGAAAACACTGAAGCTTTCTTT. Protein sequence: CASREAGTENTEAFF.

The V gene is TRBV19, the J gene TRBJ1-2; 8 bases are shared with TRBD1. J was trimmed by 3 bases and V by 6 bases; bases with no gene match: 3. The CDR3 sequence is 13 residues long. The germline gives CDR1 LNHDA, CDR2 SQIVND (reference sequence). Here the CDR3 reads CASSPGGDYGYTF. The CDR3, as DNA: TGTGCCAGTAGCCCAGGGGGCGACTATGGCTACACCTTC.

This chain links TRBV6-5 with TRBJ2-1, with TRBD1 matching over 7 bases. Germline V gene sequence: CDR1 MNHEY, CDR2 SVGAGI. V was clipped by 8 bases and J by 6 bases; unmatched bases: 10. The length of the CDR3 is 14 residues. CDR3 bases: TGTGCCAGCCAGGCACAGGGGACGGGCAATGAGCAGTTCTTC. It translates to CASQAQGTGNEQFF.

V is TRBV28 and J is TRBJ2-1; 8 nucleotides match TRBD1. The CDR3 runs to 15 residues. Germline V lookup: CDR1 MDHEN, CDR2 SYDVKM. V lost 4 bases, J lost 4 bases, and 6 bases stayed unmatched. Here the CDR3 DNA reads TGTGCCAGCAGTTCCGGCGGACAGGGTTACAATGAGCAGTTCTTC. It specifies CASSSGGQGYNEQFF.

V usage is TRBV6-5 and J usage is TRBJ2-5, with TRBD1 matching over 7 bases. V was pared by 6 bases and J by 5 bases, with 6 bases of the junction left unmatched. Germline V gene data show CDR1 as MNHEY and CDR2 as SVGAGI. CDR3 size: 13 residues. In DNA form, the CDR3 reads TGTGCCAGCAGGCAGACAGGGACGGAGACCCAGTACTTC. Residues: CASRQTGTETQYF.

This sequence joins TRBV5-6 and TRBJ2-1, with 7 bases lining up with TRBD1. Germline V CDR1 and CDR2: SGHDT, YYEEEE. The junction had 4 bases not matched to a gene; V was cut back by 4 bases and J by 0 bases. CDR3 size: 15 residues. The CDR3 DNA reads as TGTGCCAGCAGCCTCGGGACAGCCTCCTACAATGAGCAGTTCTTC. This codes for CASSLGTASYNEQFF.

The chain links TRBV28 to TRBJ2-5; TRBD2 agrees at 8 bases. Germline lookup yields CDR1 MDHEN and CDR2 SYDVKM. This CDR3 is built from 16 residues. The V gene end was trimmed by 2 bases and the J gene end by 5 bases; junction bases not matched to a gene: 10. The DNA of the CDR3 is TGTGCCAGCAGTTTAGAGGTAGCGGGAATCGGGGAGACCCAGTACTTC. Translating gives CASSLEVAGIGETQYF.

The chain uses TRBV19 and TRBJ1-3; D uncertain. CDR1 and CDR2 from the germline V gene are LNHDA and SQIVND (reference sequence). CDR3 size: 14 residues. Trimming pared 6 bases from V and 0 bases from J, leaving 9 bases between. CDR3 in DNA: TGTGCCAGTAGACCGCTGAGCTCTGGAAACACCATATATTTT. Amino acid sequence: CASRPLSSGNTIYF.

The chain links TRBV18 to TRBJ2-7, with D perhaps TRBD1 (5 bases). V dropped 5 bases and J dropped 2 bases, with 13 bases sitting between them. This CDR3 is 14 amino acids long. Germline-derived CDR1 and CDR2 are KGHSH and LQKENI. CDR3 DNA sequence: TGTGCCAGCTCATCACGGACAAGTACCTACGAGCAGTACTTC. Translated: CASSSRTSTYEQYF.

The rearrangement uses TRBV5-5 and TRBJ1-1; 7 positions match TRBD1. After removal of 4 bases from V and 1 base from J, the junction contained 13 bases not matched to a gene. Per germline, CDR1 SGHKS and CDR2 YYEKEE (reference sequence). The CDR3 runs 17 residues. The CDR3 DNA is TGTGCCAGCAGCCCGGACAGGCCAACAACCGCGAACACTGAAGCTTTCTTT. Translation gives CASSPDRPTTANTEAFF. The full variable domain, its missing parts supplied by reference TRBV5-5 and TRBJ1-1, is DAGVTQSPTHLIKTRGQQVTLRCSPISGHKSVSWYQQVLGQGPQFIFQYYEKEERGRGNFPDRFSARQFPNYSSELNVNALLLGDSALYLCASSPDRPTTANTEAFFGQGTRLTVV.

This clone counts as medium-sized (0.01 to 0.1%) by frequency. This chain connects TRBV6-4 to TRBJ2-1; 8 bases map to TRBD2. Germline V gene sequence: CDR1 MRHNA, CDR2 SNTAGT. Trimming removed 2 bases from V and 3 bases from J; junction bases left unmatched: 3. CDR3 length: 15 residues. CDR3: CASSDGREDYNEQFF. The CDR3 nucleotides read TGTGCCAGCAGTGACGGGCGGGAGGACTACAATGAGCAGTTCTTC.